This passage covers 25 T cell receptor beta chains from one sample sequenced in a study of blood T cell repertoires in COVID-19. Here immunoSEQ multiplex PCR was the method, and the copy in TCRdb shows in-frame clones only, minus some. The sample shows 250,000 to 350,000 clones, about 89% of them seen only once. The sample was peripheral blood. The receptors derive from a woman in her 50s who had recovered from COVID-19.

The table lists this clone with a count of one. V gene TRBV10-2 combines with J gene TRBJ1-5; D is unresolved. The CDR3 extends over 14 amino acids. Germline V gene lookup returns CDR1 WSHSY and CDR2 SAAADI. Deletions cut 3 bases from V and 6 bases from J, with 12 bases between. In DNA form, the CDR3 reads TGCGCCAGCAGTGATGGTTTAGGAGGTCAGCCCCAGCATTTT. This translates into CASSDGLGGQPQHF.

The chain couples TRBV27 to TRBJ1-6; 8 bases fit TRBD1. The CDR3 totals 15 residues. V was pared by 4 bases and J by 4 bases, with 3 bases of the junction left unmatched. Germline V gene lookup returns CDR1 MNHEY and CDR2 SMNVEV (reference sequence). CDR3 protein: CASSSGQGYNSPLHF. Written as DNA, the CDR3 is TGTGCCAGCAGTTCCGGACAGGGTTATAATTCACCCCTCCACTTT.

The chain combines TRBV20-1 with TRBJ2-1; possible D gene TRBD2, 7 bases. The length of the CDR3 is 14 residues. The V gene's germline CDR1 is DFQATT and CDR2 SNEGSKA (reference sequence). V lost 3 bases and J 5 bases, leaving 14 bases between the germline ends. In DNA form, the CDR3 reads TGCAGTGCTAGTGGTAGGGGGGGGAACAATGAGCAGTTCTTC. Translating gives CSASGRGGNNEQFF.

The gene calls are TRBV4-1 and TRBJ2-2, with D perhaps matching TRBD2 (6 bases). Trimming cost V 3 bases and J 3 bases, with 29 bases left between them. The CDR3 loop spans 21 amino acids. Germline V gene data show CDR1 as MGHRA and CDR2 as YSYEKL. The CDR3, as DNA: TGCGCCAGCAGCCACAAAATAATCCGGGAGAGAGGTCAGATAGACACCGGGGAGCTGTTTTTT. Translated, it gives CASSHKIIRERGQIDTGELFF.

This clone has just one count. The chain combines TRBV7-8 with TRBJ1-1, with a tentative D call TRBD1 (6 bases). The germline V gene encodes CDR1 SGHVS and CDR2 FQNEAQ. V lost 5 bases, J lost 4 bases, and 11 bases lay in between. The CDR3 extends over 13 amino acids. This chain's CDR3 is CASSPRTATEAFF. CDR3 in DNA: TGTGCCAGCAGCCCCAGGACAGCCACTGAAGCTTTCTTT.

The chain combines TRBV18 with TRBJ1-1; 11 nucleotides agree with TRBD1. Trimming at V came to 5 bases and at J to 4 bases, leaving 12 bases not matched to a gene. Per germline, CDR1 KGHSH and CDR2 LQKENI. The CDR3 consists of 17 residues. The CDR3 DNA is TGTGCCAGCTCATCCGTAGGACAGGGGGCTCATCGCACTGAAGCTTTCTTT. Translated: CASSSVGQGAHRTEAFF.

This chain joins TRBV11-3 and TRBJ2-7; TRBD1 agrees at 10 bases. This CDR3 contains 17 residues. The V segment lost 1 base and the J segment 3 bases; nucleotides outside the gene matches: 9. The germline V gene has CDR1 SGHNT and CDR2 YENEEA. CDR3 amino acids: CASSLVFVGQGIYEQYF. DNA for the CDR3: TGTGCCAGCAGCTTAGTGTTTGTGGGACAGGGGATCTACGAGCAGTACTTC.

This sequence joins TRBV11-3 and TRBJ2-3, with a possible D match to TRBD1 (6 bases). Trimming removed 5 bases from V and 11 bases from J, with 14 bases in between. The CDR3 totals 12 residues. Germline-derived CDR1 and CDR2 are SGHNT and YENEEA. In nucleotides, the CDR3 is TGTGCCAGCAGCAAGAAGTCGGACAGGCAGTATTTT. It encodes CASSKKSDRQYF. The full variable domain, rest sourced from reference TRBV11-3 and TRBJ2-3, is EAGVVQSPRYKIIEKKQPVAFWCNPISGHNTLYWYLQNLGQGPELLIRYENEEAVDDSQLPKDRFSAERLKGVDSTLKIQPAELGDSAVYLCASSKKSDRQYFGPGTRLTVL.

The chain is built from TRBV28 and TRBJ2-3; tentative D call: TRBD1 (6 bases). The ends were cut back, 7 bases at V and 2 bases at J, with 13 bases in the middle. The CDR3 runs to 14 residues. Germline V gene sequence: CDR1 MDHEN, CDR2 SYDVKM. The DNA for the CDR3 is TGTGCCAGCATTCGACAGGTCGCCACAGATACGCAGTATTTT. This encodes CASIRQVATDTQYF.

The V gene is TRBV15, the J gene TRBJ1-1; D is possibly TRBD1 (5 bases). The CDR3 has 15 amino acids. Trimming took 0 bases from V and 8 from J, leaving 16 bases between them. Germline CDR1 is LNHNV and CDR2 is YYDKDF (reference sequence). The CDR3 bases are TGTGCCACCAGCAGAGATCAGGGTAGGCGATCCGAAGCTTTCTTT. This translates into CATSRDQGRRSEAFF.

The count of this clone is one. V is TRBV27 and J is TRBJ1-5; TRBD1 aligns across 8 bases. Germline-derived CDR1 and CDR2 are MNHEY and SMNVEV (reference sequence). The length of the CDR3 is 14 residues. The ends lost 6 bases at V and 9 bases at J; junction bases unmatched: 10. In nucleotides, the CDR3 is TGTGCCAGCAGCCCGAACAGGGGGAGTTCGCCCCAGCATTTT. Translating gives CASSPNRGSSPQHF.

The gene calls are TRBV6-6 and TRBJ1-1; D gene ambiguous. There are 13 residues in the CDR3. Looked up from germline, CDR1 is MNHNY and CDR2 is SVGAGI (reference sequence). V was trimmed by 7 bases and J by 0 bases, leaving 9 bases between them. The CDR3: CASTLGVNTEAFF. The CDR3, as DNA: TGTGCCAGCACCCTGGGAGTGAACACTGAAGCTTTCTTT.

The table lists this clone with a few counts. V is TRBV30 and J is TRBJ2-2; 7 bases agree with TRBD2. CDR1 and CDR2 (germline): GTSNPN, SVGIG (reference sequence). The CDR3 is 14 residues long. The junction had 7 bases not matched to a gene; V was cut back by 7 bases and J by 2 bases. CDR3 loop: CASQGEGNTGELFF. The CDR3 region has the DNA TGTGCCTCCCAAGGGGAGGGAAACACCGGGGAGCTGTTTTTT.

This chain connects TRBV7-2 to TRBJ2-3; D might be TRBD1 (6 bases). This CDR3 has 15 amino acids. Germline CDR1 reads SGHTA; CDR2 reads FQGNSA. V was clipped by 4 bases and J by 3 bases, with 14 bases between them. CDR3 sequence (DNA): TGTGCCAGCAGCTCGCCACAGGGCCCAACAGATACGCAGTATTTT. It encodes CASSSPQGPTDTQYF.

The chain uses TRBV28 and TRBJ1-2, with TRBD1 matching 8 bases. Germline-derived CDR1 and CDR2 are MDHEN and SYDVKM. With V trimmed by 5 bases and J by 5 bases, 10 bases remained unmatched. The CDR3 contains 15 residues. CDR3 sequence reads: CASSPGQGARYGYTF. The CDR3 DNA follows: TGTGCCAGCAGTCCTGGGCAGGGGGCGAGGTATGGCTACACCTTC.

V usage is TRBV6-2 or TRBV6-3 and J usage is TRBJ2-5, with 9 bases fitting TRBD2. This CDR3 is built from 16 residues. The junction had 10 bases not matched to a gene; V was cut back by 2 bases and J by 6 bases. Germline lookup yields CDR1 MNHEY and CDR2 SVGEGT. This CDR3 reads CASSYMPSGAVQTQYF. The CDR3 DNA is TGTGCCAGCAGTTACATGCCTAGCGGGGCCGTTCAGACCCAGTACTTC.

The J gene is TRBJ1-2, the V gene TRBV28; 7 nucleotides align to TRBD1. The CDR3 covers 14 residues. Trimming at V came to 6 bases and at J to 8 bases, leaving 12 bases not matched to a gene. Germline loops: CDR1 MDHEN, CDR2 SYDVKM. This CDR3 reads CASRSPDRSRGYTF. The CDR3 DNA reads TGTGCCAGCAGATCGCCGGACAGGTCCAGGGGCTACACCTTC.

The V gene is TRBV2, the J gene TRBJ2-1, with TRBD2 as a possible D gene (5 bases). Trimming removed 6 bases from V and 6 bases from J, with 15 bases in between. The CDR3 consists of 14 residues. Germline CDR1 and CDR2: SNHLY and FYNNEI. As DNA, the CDR3 is TGTGCCAGCAGAGACGGGGTGGCGGTCAATGAGCAGTTCTTC. It specifies CASRDGVAVNEQFF.

The chain has TRBV7-8 and TRBJ2-7; D not resolved. The CDR3 loop spans 16 amino acids. CDR1 SGHVS and CDR2 FQNEAQ come from the germline V gene. The V and J ends lost 6 bases and 0 bases respectively, with 18 bases between them. The CDR3 sequence is CASSPSESSSSYEQYF. In DNA, the CDR3 is TGTGCCAGCAGTCCCTCGGAGTCCTCCAGCTCCTACGAGCAGTACTTC.

This clone was found once. This chain connects TRBV27 to TRBJ2-7, with 7 positions matching TRBD2. This CDR3 is 15 amino acids long. CDR1 is MNHEY and CDR2 is SMNVEV in the germline V gene (reference sequence). V lost 3 bases and J lost 2; bases outside the gene matches: 7. The CDR3 here is CASSFSSGAPYEQYF. The CDR3 DNA reads as TGTGCCAGCAGTTTTTCGAGCGGGGCGCCCTACGAGCAGTACTTC.

CDR3 residues: CASRGLNTGELFF. For the CDR3, the DNA is TGCGCCAGCAGGGGACTGAACACCGGGGAGCTGTTTTTT. The V and J genes are TRBV10-1 and TRBJ2-2; D may be TRBD2 (6 bases). Trimming left V 6 bases short and J 1 base short, with 6 bases between. Per germline, CDR1 WNHNN and CDR2 SYGVQD (reference sequence). This CDR3 has 13 residues.

The rearrangement uses TRBV6-4 and TRBJ1-4, with D perhaps TRBD1 (5 bases). Trimming removed 6 bases at V and 6 bases at J, with 14 bases between. CDR1 MRHNA and CDR2 SNTAGT come from the germline V gene. CDR3 length equals 14 residues. CDR3 sequence (DNA): TGTGCCAGCAGCCCCGGACACCGAGATGAAAAACTGTTTTTT. As protein: CASSPGHRDEKLFF.

This chain connects TRBV14 to TRBJ2-1; 10 bases line up with TRBD2. CDR3 length equals 17 residues. CDR1 and CDR2 from the germline V gene are SGHDN and FVKESK. The V and J ends lost 1 base and 5 bases, in that order; junction bases with no gene match: 8. DNA for the CDR3: TGTGCCAGCAGCCAAGTTGGGGGACTAGCGAATCACAATGAGCAGTTCTTC. Amino acid sequence: CASSQVGGLANHNEQFF.

The CDR3: CASSLRGTVNTEAFF. CDR3 coding DNA: TGTGCCAGCAGCTTGAGGGGGACGGTGAACACTGAAGCTTTCTTT. The chain couples TRBV7-2 to TRBJ1-1; a weak D match, TRBD1 (6 bases). The length of the CDR3 is 15 residues. Trimming removed 3 bases at V and 0 bases at J, with 11 bases between. Germline CDR1 and CDR2: SGHTA and FQGNSA.

The chain uses TRBV9 and TRBJ1-5; 7 bases are a match to TRBD1. The V and J ends lost 0 bases and 0 bases, in that order; junction bases with no gene match: 15. The CDR3 sequence is 20 residues long. Germline CDR1 reads SGDLS; CDR2 reads YYNGEE. Here the CDR3 reads CASSVVEMRGRGASNQPQHF. CDR3 nucleotide sequence: TGTGCCAGCAGCGTAGTCGAGATGAGGGGGCGAGGGGCTAGCAATCAGCCCCAGCATTTT.